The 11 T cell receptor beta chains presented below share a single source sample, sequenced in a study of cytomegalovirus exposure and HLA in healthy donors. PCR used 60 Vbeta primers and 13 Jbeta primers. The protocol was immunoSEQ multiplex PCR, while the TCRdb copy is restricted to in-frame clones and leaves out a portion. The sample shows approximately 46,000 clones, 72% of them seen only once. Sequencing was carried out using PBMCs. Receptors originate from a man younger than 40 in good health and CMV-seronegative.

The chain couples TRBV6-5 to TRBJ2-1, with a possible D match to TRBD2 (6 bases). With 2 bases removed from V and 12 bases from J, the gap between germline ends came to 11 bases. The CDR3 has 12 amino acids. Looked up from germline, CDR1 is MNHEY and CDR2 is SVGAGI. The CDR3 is CASSYRSGLQFF. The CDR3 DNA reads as TGTGCCAGCAGTTACCGTAGCGGTTTGCAGTTCTTC.

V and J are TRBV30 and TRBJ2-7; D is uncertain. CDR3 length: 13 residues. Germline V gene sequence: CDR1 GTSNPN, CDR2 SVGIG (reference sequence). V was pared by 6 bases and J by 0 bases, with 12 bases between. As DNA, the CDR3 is TGTGCCTGTTATCCTTCACACTCCTACGAGCAGTACTTC. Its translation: CACYPSHSYEQYF.

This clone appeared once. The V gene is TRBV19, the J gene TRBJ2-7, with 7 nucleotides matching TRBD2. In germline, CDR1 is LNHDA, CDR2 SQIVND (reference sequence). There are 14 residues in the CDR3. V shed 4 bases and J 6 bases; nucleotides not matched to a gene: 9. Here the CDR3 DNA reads TGTGCCAGTAGTAAGCAAGCGGGATCAGGCGAGCAGTACTTC. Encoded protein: CASSKQAGSGEQYF.

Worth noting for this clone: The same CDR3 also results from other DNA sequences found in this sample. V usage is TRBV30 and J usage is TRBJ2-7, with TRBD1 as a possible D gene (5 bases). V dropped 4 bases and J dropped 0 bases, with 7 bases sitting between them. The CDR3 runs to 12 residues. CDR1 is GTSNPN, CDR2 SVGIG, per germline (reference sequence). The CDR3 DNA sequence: TGTGCCTGGAAGCAGGGCTCCTACGAGCAGTACTTC. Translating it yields CAWKQGSYEQYF. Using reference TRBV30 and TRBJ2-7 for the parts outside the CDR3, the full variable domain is SQTIHQWPATLVQPVGSPLSLECTVEGTSNPNLYWYRQAAGRGLQLLFYSVGIGQISSEVPQNLSASRPQDRQFILSSKKLLLSDSGFYLCAWKQGSYEQYFGPGTRLTVT.

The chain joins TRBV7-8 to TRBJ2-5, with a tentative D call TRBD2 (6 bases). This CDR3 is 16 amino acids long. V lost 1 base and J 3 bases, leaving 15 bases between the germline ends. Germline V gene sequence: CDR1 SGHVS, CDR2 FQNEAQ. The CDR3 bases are TGTGCCAGCAGCTTAGTCGCACTAGGAGGGGAAGAGACCCAGTACTTC. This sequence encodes CASSLVALGGEETQYF.

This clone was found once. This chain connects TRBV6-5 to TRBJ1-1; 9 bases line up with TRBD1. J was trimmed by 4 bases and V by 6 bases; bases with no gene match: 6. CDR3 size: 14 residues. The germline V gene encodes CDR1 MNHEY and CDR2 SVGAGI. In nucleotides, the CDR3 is TGTGCCAGCAGCGGGACAGGGTATAGCACTGAAGCTTTCTTT. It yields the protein CASSGTGYSTEAFF.

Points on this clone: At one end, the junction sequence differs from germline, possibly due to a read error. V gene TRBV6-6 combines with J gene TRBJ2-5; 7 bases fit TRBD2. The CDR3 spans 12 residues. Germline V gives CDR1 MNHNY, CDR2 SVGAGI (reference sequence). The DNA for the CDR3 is TGTGCCACCAGTGCGGGGGAGGAGACCCAGTACTTC. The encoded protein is CATSAGEETQYF.

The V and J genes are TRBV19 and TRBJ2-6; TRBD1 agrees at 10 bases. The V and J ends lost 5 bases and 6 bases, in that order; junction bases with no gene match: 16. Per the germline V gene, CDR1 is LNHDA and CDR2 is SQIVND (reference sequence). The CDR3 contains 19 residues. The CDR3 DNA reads TGTGCCAGTAGTCCCCCCAGACAGGGGGCGGGTTCTACGGCCAACGTCCTGACTTTC. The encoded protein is CASSPPRQGAGSTANVLTF.

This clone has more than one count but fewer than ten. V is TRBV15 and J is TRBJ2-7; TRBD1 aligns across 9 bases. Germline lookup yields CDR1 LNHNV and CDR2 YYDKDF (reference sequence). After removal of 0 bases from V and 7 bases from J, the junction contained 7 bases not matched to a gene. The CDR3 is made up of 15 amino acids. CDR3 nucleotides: TGTGCCACCAGCAGAGACCGACAGGGGGGTCTGGAGCAGTACTTC. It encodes CATSRDRQGGLEQYF.

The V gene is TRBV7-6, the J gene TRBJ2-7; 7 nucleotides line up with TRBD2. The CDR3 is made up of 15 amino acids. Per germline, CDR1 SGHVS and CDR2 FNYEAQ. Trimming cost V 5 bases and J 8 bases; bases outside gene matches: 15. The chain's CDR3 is CASSPSGAGRSQQYF. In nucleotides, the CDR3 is TGTGCCAGCAGCCCCAGCGGAGCGGGAAGATCCCAGCAGTACTTC.

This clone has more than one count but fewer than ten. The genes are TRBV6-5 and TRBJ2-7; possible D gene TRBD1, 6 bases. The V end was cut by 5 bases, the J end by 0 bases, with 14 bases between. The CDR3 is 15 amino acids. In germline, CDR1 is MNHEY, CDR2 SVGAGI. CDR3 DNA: TGTGCCAGCAGTATCGAACAGGGCCACTCCTACGAGCAGTACTTC. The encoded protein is CASSIEQGHSYEQYF.